Below, 18 T cell receptor beta chains from the same sample are listed, as sequenced in a study of shared clonotypes between healthy human individuals. Repertoires were generated with immunoSEQ multiplex PCR, while TCRdb's copy carries only in-frame clones and drops some. Of about 490,000 clones listed, 60% to 85% are singletons. Source material: PBMCs. All receptors derive from a woman aged 40 to 50 in good health. Some clones in this sample may be carry-over from other donors' samples.

V gene TRBV19 combines with J gene TRBJ2-5; 8 bases align to TRBD2. Germline V CDR1 and CDR2: LNHDA, SQIVND (reference sequence). The CDR3 is 15 amino acids. Trimming at V came to 6 bases and at J to 4 bases, leaving 10 bases not matched to a gene. DNA for the CDR3: TGTGCCAGTAGCGTGAGCGGGAGAAGTTCAGAGACCCAGTACTTC. It codes for CASSVSGRSSETQYF.

The chain links TRBV6-1 to TRBJ2-1, with 8 bases identical to TRBD2. The CDR3 spans 18 residues. Looked up from germline, CDR1 is MNHNS and CDR2 is SASEGT. Losses at the gene ends were 1 base for V and 2 bases for J; bases not matched to a gene: 10. CDR3 DNA sequence: TGTGCCAGCAGTGAAGAAGGTGGGACTAGTCCCCCCTACAATGAGCAGTTCTTC. Protein: CASSEEGGTSPPYNEQFF.

The chain carries TRBV30 and TRBJ1-5; tentatively, D is TRBD1 (5 bases). CDR1 and CDR2 from the germline V gene are GTSNPN and SVGIG (reference sequence). This CDR3 is built from 13 residues. V was pared by 2 bases and J by 3 bases, with 8 bases between. This CDR3 is CAWSPGHNQPQHF. In nucleotides, the CDR3 is TGTGCCTGGAGTCCCGGACACAATCAGCCCCAGCATTTT.

This clone was seen a few times. The chain uses TRBV15 and TRBJ1-5; no firm D call. CDR3 length equals 13 residues. With 0 bases removed from V and 7 bases from J, the gap between germline ends came to 7 bases. Germline CDR1 reads LNHNV; CDR2 reads YYDKDF (reference sequence). CDR3 region: CATSRDVNQPQHF. CDR3 nucleotide sequence: TGTGCCACCAGCAGAGATGTGAACCAGCCCCAGCATTTT.

The gene calls are TRBV11-2 and TRBJ2-7; D is unclear. The CDR3 totals 13 residues. V shed 4 bases and J shed 1 base, with 8 bases lying between them. From germline, CDR1 is SGHAT and CDR2 FQNNGV. As DNA, the CDR3 is TGTGCCAGCAGCTCCGGCCGATCCTACGAGCAGTACTTC. Protein sequence: CASSSGRSYEQYF.

The CDR3 spells CASSGFRYGYTF. CDR3 DNA sequence: TGTGCCAGCAGTGGTTTCCGCTATGGCTACACCTTC. V is TRBV2 and J is TRBJ1-2, with no clear D. CDR1 SNHLY and CDR2 FYNNEI come from the germline V gene. V shed 4 bases and J shed 4 bases, with 7 bases lying between them. The CDR3 has 12 amino acids.

The chain links TRBV30 to TRBJ1-1; no clear D. The CDR3 consists of 12 residues. Trimming removed 2 bases from V and 1 base from J, with 5 bases in between. Looked up from germline, CDR1 is GTSNPN and CDR2 is SVGIG (reference sequence). As DNA, the CDR3 is TGTGCCTGGAGTCAAGGGAACACTGAAGCTTTCTTT. It specifies CAWSQGNTEAFF.

This clone was picked up one time. The V and J genes are TRBV28 and TRBJ2-3; 8 nucleotides line up with TRBD1. Trimming at V came to 5 bases and at J to 0 bases, leaving 13 bases not matched to a gene. The CDR3 sequence is 18 residues long. Germline V lookup: CDR1 MDHEN, CDR2 SYDVKM. The CDR3 here is CASSPGQGPLTSTDTQYF. The CDR3 DNA is TGTGCCAGCAGTCCCGGACAGGGCCCTTTAACTAGCACAGATACGCAGTATTTT.

There are a few counts of this clone. This chain links TRBV18 with TRBJ2-1; D possibly corresponds to TRBD2 (6 bases). V lost 2 bases, J lost 2 bases, and 10 bases lay in between. Germline values: CDR1 KGHSH, CDR2 LQKENI. This CDR3 is 15 amino acids long. CDR3: CASSPYGGAYNEQFF. In DNA, the CDR3 is TGTGCCAGCTCACCATACGGCGGGGCCTACAATGAGCAGTTCTTC.

The chain couples TRBV30 to TRBJ2-5; 8 bases match TRBD1. The J call is doubtful: the DNA matches TRBJ2-7 better. The germline gives CDR1 GTSNPN, CDR2 SVGIG (reference sequence). The CDR3 sequence is 14 residues long. The DNA for the CDR3 is TGTGCCTGGAGTGTCGGGACAGGAACCTACGAGCAGTACTTC. Translating gives CAWSVGTGTYEQYF.

This clone appeared once. The chain employs TRBV28 and TRBJ2-3; 12 bases align to TRBD2. The CDR3 has 15 amino acids. The germline V gene encodes CDR1 MDHEN and CDR2 SYDVKM. V trimming: 6 bases; J trimming: 4 bases; junction bases outside the gene matches: 5. As DNA, the CDR3 is TGTGCCAGCAGCACTCTAGCGGGAGGGGCAGATACGCAGTATTTT. This gives the protein CASSTLAGGADTQYF. Combining the CDR3 with reference TRBV28 and TRBJ2-3 gives the whole variable domain DVKVTQSSRYLVKRTGEKVFLECVQDMDHENMFWYRQDPGLGLRLIYFSYDVKMKEKGDIPEGYSVSREKKERFSLILESASTNQTSMYLCASSTLAGGADTQYFGPGTRLTVL.

J is TRBJ1-6 and V is TRBV7-3, with D perhaps matching TRBD1 (5 bases). The CDR3 sequence is 15 residues long. Between the trimmed V and J ends, which lost 3 bases and 5 bases, there was a span of 11 bases. Looked up from germline, CDR1 is SGHTA and CDR2 is FQGTGA. The CDR3 region has the DNA TGTGCCAGCAGCTTGGCGGGGGGGAATAATTCACCCCTCCACTTT. Its protein product is CASSLAGGNNSPLHF.

The J gene is TRBJ2-2, the V gene TRBV7-7; TRBD2 agrees at 8 bases. The CDR3 sequence is 15 residues long. CDR1 is SSHAT and CDR2 is FNYEAQ in the germline V gene (reference sequence). Here the CDR3 DNA reads TGTGCTAGCGGGATGGGGACAACGAACACCGGGGAGCTGTTTTTT. This sequence encodes CASGMGTTNTGELFF. Full variable domain (rest looked up from reference TRBV7-7 and TRBJ2-2): GAGVSQSPRYKVTKRGQDVTLRCDPISSHATLYWYQQALGQGPEFLTYFNYEAQPDKSGLPSDRFSAERPEGSISTLTIQRTEQRDSAMYRCASGMGTTNTGELFFGEGSRLTVL.

V is TRBV2 and J is TRBJ2-1; D is unclear. This CDR3 comprises 14 residues. Germline CDR1 reads SNHLY; CDR2 reads FYNNEI. V gave up 7 bases and J gave up 0 bases, with 10 bases separating them. In DNA form, the CDR3 reads TGTGCCAGCATACTGGACCCCTCCTACAATGAGCAGTTCTTC. It translates to CASILDPSYNEQFF.

This chain uses TRBV27 with TRBJ2-1; TRBD2 aligns across 15 bases. Germline lookup yields CDR1 MNHEY and CDR2 SMNVEV (reference sequence). The ends lost 4 bases at V and 4 bases at J; junction bases unmatched: 14. The CDR3 length is 20 residues. The CDR3 reads CASSSLQQRTSGRGYNEQFF. The DNA for the CDR3 is TGTGCCAGCAGTTCCCTACAACAAAGGACTAGCGGGAGGGGATACAATGAGCAGTTCTTC.

The J gene is TRBJ2-7, the V gene TRBV6-1; D unresolved. Germline CDR1 is MNHNS and CDR2 is SASEGT. The CDR3 is 12 residues long. V lost 2 bases and J lost 6, with 8 bases in between. This CDR3 is CASSETRVEQYF. The CDR3 coding sequence is TGTGCCAGCAGTGAAACCCGCGTCGAGCAGTACTTC.

On this clone itself: The likely explanation is a read error, given a far larger clone one base away. The same CDR3 arises from other DNA sequences in this sample as well. V is TRBV28 and J is TRBJ2-7, with unresolved D. This CDR3 spans 14 amino acids. Germline values: CDR1 MDHEN, CDR2 SYDVKM. V shed 5 bases and J shed 2 bases, with 13 bases lying between them. In DNA, the CDR3 is TGTGCCAGCAGTCCCTTGTCCGGAGCCTACGAGCAGTACTTC. This codes for CASSPLSGAYEQYF.

The rearrangement links TRBV6-1 to TRBJ2-7, with a possible D match to TRBD2 (5 bases). The germline gives CDR1 MNHNS, CDR2 SASEGT. V was clipped by 6 bases and J by 6 bases, with 15 bases between them. The CDR3 is made up of 13 amino acids. CDR3 sequence reads: CASSSSGRGEQYF. The CDR3 DNA is TGTGCCAGCAGCTCATCGGGAAGAGGCGAGCAGTACTTC.